The 10 T cell receptor beta chains listed next were all sequenced from one sample in a study of T cell changes during pregnancy in multiple sclerosis. Using immunoSEQ multiplex PCR, the repertoire was profiled, and TCRdb retains in-frame clones only, with some absent. The sample carries fewer than 60,000 clones, about 90% recorded once. Sample: CD8+ T cells from peripheral blood mononuclear cells, taken after pregnancy. These receptors were taken from a female donor with multiple sclerosis, enrolled in a pregnancy study.

This sequence joins TRBV4-1 and TRBJ2-1, with D perhaps matching TRBD2 (6 bases). This CDR3 has 15 amino acids. Germline CDR1 reads MGHRA; CDR2 reads YSYEKL. Trimming took off 1 base at V and 2 bases at J, with 9 bases between the two ends. CDR3 sequence (DNA): TGCGCCAGCAGCCAAGTGGGGGGAGCCTACAATGAGCAGTTCTTC. It yields the protein CASSQVGGAYNEQFF.

The chain joins TRBV7-9 to TRBJ2-7; D uncertain. CDR3 length: 11 residues. In germline, CDR1 is SEHNR, CDR2 FQNEAQ (reference sequence). Trimming removed 1 base from V and 7 bases from J, with 5 bases in between. The CDR3 nucleotides are TGTGCCAGCAGCTTAGGGCAGGAGCAGTACTTC. It codes for CASSLGQEQYF.

This clone was observed a single time. The chain recombines TRBV7-9 with TRBJ1-5; D gene ambiguous. CDR1 and CDR2 (germline): SEHNR, FQNEAQ (reference sequence). This CDR3 has 17 residues. Trimming shortened V by 1 base and J by 3 bases, and 16 bases separated the two germline ends. CDR3 residues: CASSLVADDYANQPQHF. The CDR3 DNA reads as TGTGCCAGCAGCTTAGTGGCGGATGACTACGCCAATCAGCCCCAGCATTTT.

The chain carries TRBV11-2 and TRBJ2-7, with D unclear. Deletions cut 0 bases from V and 3 bases from J, with 6 bases between. This CDR3 contains 13 residues. CDR1 is SGHAT, CDR2 FQNNGV, per germline. CDR3 bases: TGTGCCAGCAGCTTAGAGAGTTTCTACGAGCAGTACTTC. Its translation: CASSLESFYEQYF.

The CDR3 coding sequence is TGTGCCAGCTCAAACTCACAGGGCGCCTCTTTGCCCCAGCATTTT. Translated, it gives CASSNSQGASLPQHF. The chain couples TRBV18 to TRBJ1-5, with D possibly matching TRBD1 (6 bases). Trimming took 5 bases from V and 9 from J, leaving 20 bases between them. The CDR3 extends over 15 amino acids. The V gene's germline CDR1 is KGHSH and CDR2 LQKENI. Using reference TRBV18 and TRBJ1-5 for the parts outside the CDR3, the full variable domain is NAGVMQNPRHLVRRRGQEARLRCSPMKGHSHVYWYRQLPEEGLKFMVYLQKENIIDESGMPKERFSAEFPKEGPSILRIQQVVRGDSAAYFCASSNSQGASLPQHFGDGTRLSIL.

J is TRBJ1-2 and V is TRBV6-1; D might be TRBD1 (5 bases). The ends were cut back, 3 bases at V and 8 bases at J, with 19 bases in the middle. The CDR3 has 15 amino acids. Germline lookup yields CDR1 MNHNS and CDR2 SASEGT. The CDR3 region has the DNA TGTGCCAGCAGTGAGGGGGGAGTCCTAATGGAGGGCTACACCTTC. Encoded protein: CASSEGGVLMEGYTF.

The chain uses TRBV2 and TRBJ1-4, with a possible D match to TRBD1 (6 bases). With 7 bases removed from V and 4 bases from J, the gap between germline ends came to 16 bases. The CDR3 spans 15 residues. In germline, CDR1 is SNHLY, CDR2 FYNNEI. This CDR3 reads CASTQYRDVNEKLFF. For the CDR3, the DNA is TGTGCCAGCACTCAATACAGGGACGTTAATGAAAAACTGTTTTTT.

The chain uses TRBV6-1 and TRBJ1-1; 7 positions agree with TRBD1. CDR3 length: 15 amino acids. Germline CDR1 and CDR2: MNHNS and SASEGT. Unmatched junction bases numbered 5, after V lost 0 bases and J lost 4 bases. The CDR3 sequence: CASSEAGQGGTEAFF. CDR3 coding DNA: TGTGCCAGCAGTGAAGCGGGGCAGGGGGGCACTGAAGCTTTCTTT.

The gene calls are TRBV7-9 and TRBJ2-5; D is possibly TRBD1 (5 bases). The CDR3 spans 18 residues. In germline, CDR1 is SEHNR, CDR2 FQNEAQ (reference sequence). V was trimmed by 1 base and J by 5 bases, leaving 23 bases between them. CDR3 residues: CASSLEGSTQGFVETQYF. The CDR3 region has the DNA TGTGCCAGCAGCTTAGAAGGGTCCACCCAGGGTTTCGTCGAGACCCAGTACTTC.

J is TRBJ1-1 and V is TRBV19, with 8 bases that match TRBD1. V trimming: 3 bases; J trimming: 5 bases; junction bases outside the gene matches: 8. The CDR3 sequence is 15 residues long. The germline V gene encodes CDR1 LNHDA and CDR2 SQIVND (reference sequence). This CDR3 reads CASSIIQGARTEAFF. CDR3 bases: TGTGCCAGTAGTATTATCCAGGGGGCGCGAACTGAAGCTTTCTTT.